This T cell receptor (beta chain) was profiled in a study of glioma-infiltrating T cells. Findings and limits, study-wide: Only very few CDR3 sequences appeared in both tissue and blood. Non-neoplastic patients had below-expected tissue-blood divergence, while all gliomas exceeded expectation.

Germline V gives CDR1 LNHDA, CDR2 SQIVND (reference sequence). This CDR3 has 15 residues. V dropped 1 base and J dropped 1 base, with 8 bases sitting between them. Amplification of TCR alpha and beta CDR3 regions from RNA used iRepertoire nested multiplex PCR. Input was about 100-450 ng of tissue mRNA or PBMC total RNA. From the multiplex PCR reads, TCRdb called clonotypes with MiXCR, one entry per CDR3 protein. The sample has 84,000 or so distinct CDR3 sequences; about 25% are singletons. Regarding this clonotype: The antigen is undetermined.

The TCR originated in a human donor with low-grade glioma or glioblastoma, undergoing nonglioma brain surgery, or in good health (not recorded which). The chain links TRBV19 to TRBJ2-1; no definite D call. The sample was glioma tissue, nonneoplastic brain tissue, or PBMCs (not recorded which). The chain's CDR3 is CASSIASKSYNEQFF. CDR3 coding DNA: TGTGCCAGTAGTATAGCTAGTAAATCCTACAATGAGCAGTTCTTC.